The clone carrying this TCR beta chain was counted once. This entry belongs to a study of blood T cell repertoires in COVID-19. Looking at the study overall: Acute and convalescent COVID-19 samples came from the United States, Italy and Spain. From T cells, B-cell-depleted T cells, or PBMCs came the material, which was cDNA or gDNA.

Trimming stripped 8 bases from V and 2 bases from J, with 16 bases between. This CDR3 has 15 residues. Germline V gives CDR1 KGHSH, CDR2 LQKENI. Original processing methods: How many nucleated cells were present was estimated from reference gene primer amplification. Generated by immunoSEQ multiplex PCR, the TCRdb table keeps only in-frame clones and is missing some. Clonal size and the V and J genes are those of that table, whereas D and trimming came from the DNA. The table shows around 20,000 clones, with about 87% occurring only once. Material for sequencing was peripheral blood. The TCR comes from a human donor in a cohort sampled during active COVID-19. This rearrangement joins TRBV18 to TRBJ1-3, with no clear D. CDR3 protein: CASTQSEGAGNTIYF. For the CDR3, the DNA is TGTGCCAGCACCCAGTCCGAGGGAGCTGGAAACACCATATATTTT.